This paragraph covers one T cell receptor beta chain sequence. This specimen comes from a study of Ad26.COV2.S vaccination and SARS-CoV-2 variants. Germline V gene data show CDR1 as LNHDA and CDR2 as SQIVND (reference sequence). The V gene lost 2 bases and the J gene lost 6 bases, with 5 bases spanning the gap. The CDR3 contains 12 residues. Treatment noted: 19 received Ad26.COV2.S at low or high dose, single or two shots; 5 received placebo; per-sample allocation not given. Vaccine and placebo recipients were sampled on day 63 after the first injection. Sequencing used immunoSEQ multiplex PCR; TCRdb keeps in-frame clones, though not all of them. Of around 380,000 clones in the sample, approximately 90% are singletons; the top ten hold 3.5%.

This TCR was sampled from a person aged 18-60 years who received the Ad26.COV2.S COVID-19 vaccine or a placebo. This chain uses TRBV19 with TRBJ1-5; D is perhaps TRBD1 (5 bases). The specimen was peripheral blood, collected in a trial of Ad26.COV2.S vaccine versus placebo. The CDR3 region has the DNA TGTGCCAGTAGTATAAGGGGTCAGCCCCAGCATTTT. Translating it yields CASSIRGQPQHF.